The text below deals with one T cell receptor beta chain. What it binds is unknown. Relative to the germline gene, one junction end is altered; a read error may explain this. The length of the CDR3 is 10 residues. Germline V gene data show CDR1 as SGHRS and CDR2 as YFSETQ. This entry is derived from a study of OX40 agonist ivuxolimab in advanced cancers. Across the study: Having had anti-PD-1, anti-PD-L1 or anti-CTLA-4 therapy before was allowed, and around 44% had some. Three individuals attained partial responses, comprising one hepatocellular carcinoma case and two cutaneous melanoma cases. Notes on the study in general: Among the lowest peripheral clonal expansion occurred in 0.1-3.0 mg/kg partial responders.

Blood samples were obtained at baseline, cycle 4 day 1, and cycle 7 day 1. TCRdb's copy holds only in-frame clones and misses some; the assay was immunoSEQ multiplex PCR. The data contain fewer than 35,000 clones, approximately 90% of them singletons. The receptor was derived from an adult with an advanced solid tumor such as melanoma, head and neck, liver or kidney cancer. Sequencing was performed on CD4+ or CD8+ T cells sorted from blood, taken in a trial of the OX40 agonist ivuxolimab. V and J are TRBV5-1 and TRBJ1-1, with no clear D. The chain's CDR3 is CASSPEEAFF. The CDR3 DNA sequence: TGTGCCAGCAGCCCGGAAGAAGCTTTCTTT.